This T cell receptor (beta chain) comes out of a study of OX40 agonist ivuxolimab in advanced cancers. For the study at large: Earlier treatment with anti-PD-1, anti-PD-L1 or anti-CTLA-4 was permitted, and roughly 42% had received some. Study-wide results and limits: The 0.1-3.0 mg/kg partial responders had among the lowest clonal expansion. At doses 0.1 to 3.0 mg/kg, CD4+ and CD8+ clones expanded.

For this clone: Its antigen is still unknown.

Enrollment shut out patients with autoimmune disease history or systemic immunosuppression. Sequenced by immunoSEQ multiplex PCR; TCRdb stores in-frame clones only, minus some. The table lists approximately 70,000 clones, around 89% of them singletons, with over 0.55% in the top ten. Specimen: CD4+ or CD8+ T cells sorted from blood, collected in a trial of the OX40 agonist ivuxolimab. This TCR came from an adult with an advanced solid tumor such as melanoma, head and neck, liver or kidney cancer.

CDR3 coding DNA: TGTGCCAGCAGTTTGGCAGCAACTAATGAAAAACTGTTTTTT. Translated, it gives CASSLAATNEKLFF. This chain connects TRBV28 to TRBJ1-4; D not certain. The CDR3 contains 14 residues. Germline V gene lookup returns CDR1 MDHEN and CDR2 SYDVKM. V shed 3 bases and J shed 0 bases, with 5 bases lying between them.